Shown below are 19 T cell receptor beta chains from a single sample sequenced in a study of control samples from healthy donors and cancer patients. The assay was immunoSEQ multiplex PCR, and TCRdb's table has in-frame clones only and misses some. The table records under 450,000 clones, approximately 92% of them present only once. The sequenced material came from PBMCs. These receptor sequences come from a man in his forties with head and neck cancer.

This rearrangement joins TRBV15 to TRBJ2-1, with D hard to call. Germline CDR1 reads LNHNV; CDR2 reads YYDKDF (reference sequence). V was clipped by 1 base and J by 4 bases, with 11 bases between them. This CDR3 region has 15 residues. The CDR3 reads CATSRVTGTYNEQFF. Written as DNA, the CDR3 is TGTGCCACCAGCAGAGTCACGGGTACGTACAATGAGCAGTTCTTC.

The V call is TRBV24-1, the J call TRBJ1-1, with 7 bases matching TRBD1. J lost 3 bases, V lost 5 bases, and 5 bases had no gene match. CDR1 is KGHDR, CDR2 SFDVKD, per germline. The CDR3 totals 14 residues. DNA for the CDR3: TGTGCCACCAGTGCATCAGGGGGGGACACTGAAGCTTTCTTT. This codes for CATSASGGDTEAFF.

This chain uses TRBV9 with TRBJ2-3; D gene ambiguous. Trimming cost V 4 bases and J 3 bases, with 12 bases left between them. The CDR3 contains 14 residues. Germline V gene sequence: CDR1 SGDLS, CDR2 YYNGEE. This CDR3 is CASSPIESTDTQYF. The CDR3 bases are TGTGCCAGCAGCCCAATAGAGAGTACAGATACGCAGTATTTT.

The chain combines TRBV19 with TRBJ2-3; a weak D match, TRBD2 (7 bases). Germline values: CDR1 LNHDA, CDR2 SQIVND (reference sequence). CDR3 size: 19 residues. Trimming left V 0 bases short and J 0 bases short, with 19 bases between. The CDR3 region has the DNA TGTGCCAGTAGTATAGACGGGGCGGGGGCCCGGGCAAGCACAGATACGCAGTATTTT. Protein sequence: CASSIDGAGARASTDTQYF.

This chain uses TRBV19 with TRBJ1-1; TRBD1 matches at 7 bases. The ends lost 1 base at V and 4 bases at J; junction bases unmatched: 6. The germline CDR1 and CDR2 sequences are LNHDA and SQIVND (reference sequence). The CDR3 covers 15 residues. For the CDR3, the DNA is TGTGCCAGTAGTATAGGGAGGGACAGCGGCACTGAAGCTTTCTTT. As protein: CASSIGRDSGTEAFF.

The chain joins TRBV5-4 to TRBJ2-1, with unresolved D. V was clipped by 0 bases and J by 2 bases, with 9 bases between them. Germline CDR1 reads SGHNT; CDR2 reads YYREEE (reference sequence). The CDR3 consists of 15 residues. The CDR3 loop reads CASSLVGRAYNEQFF. DNA for the CDR3: TGTGCCAGCAGCTTGGTTGGCAGAGCCTACAATGAGCAGTTCTTC. The whole variable domain, remainder taken from reference TRBV5-4 and TRBJ2-1, is ETGVTQSPTHLIKTRGQQVTLRCSSQSGHNTVSWYQQALGQGPQFIFQYYREEENGRGNFPPRFSGLQFPNYSSELNVNALELDDSALYLCASSLVGRAYNEQFFGPGTRLTVL.

The J gene is TRBJ2-7, the V gene TRBV6-6; no clear D. From germline, CDR1 is MNHNY and CDR2 SVGAGI (reference sequence). The germline V and J ends were trimmed by 6 bases and 0 bases, with 15 bases remaining between them. This CDR3 has 15 residues. In DNA form, the CDR3 reads TGTGCCAGCAGCCGCGGATCGGCTGGCTCCTACGAGCAGTACTTC. It translates to CASSRGSAGSYEQYF.

The chain links TRBV7-9 to TRBJ2-3; TRBD2 aligns across 9 bases. Germline loops: CDR1 SEHNR, CDR2 FQNEAQ (reference sequence). Germline trimming cut 6 bases from V and 4 bases from J; bases unmatched to any gene: 8. The CDR3 is 15 residues long. CDR3 DNA: TGTGCCAGCAGTTACCCGGCGGGGGGGCCAGATACGCAGTATTTT. It codes for CASSYPAGGPDTQYF.

This sequence joins TRBV11-2 and TRBJ1-4, with 8 bases matching TRBD1. Germline CDR1 SGHAT, CDR2 FQNNGV. This CDR3 spans 14 amino acids. Trimming removed 3 bases from V and 5 bases from J; junction bases left unmatched: 2. For the CDR3, the DNA is TGTGCCAGCAGCTTCGGACAGGGAAATGAAAAACTGTTTTTT. Its translation is CASSFGQGNEKLFF.

The chain employs TRBV5-4 and TRBJ2-1, with 8 bases aligning to TRBD1. The V and J ends lost 1 base and 8 bases, in that order; junction bases with no gene match: 8. The CDR3 sequence is 15 residues long. Germline assignment: CDR1 SGHNT and CDR2 YYREEE (reference sequence). CDR3: CASSLSQGGLYEQFF. The CDR3 nucleotides are TGTGCCAGCAGCTTGTCACAGGGGGGATTGTATGAGCAGTTCTTC.

The gene calls are TRBV4-3 and TRBJ2-7; D not certain. With 0 bases removed from V and 6 bases from J, the gap between germline ends came to 15 bases. Per the germline V gene, CDR1 is LGHNA and CDR2 is YSLEER. The CDR3 sequence is 15 residues long. The CDR3 nucleotides read TGCGCCAGCAGCCAAGATCTGGACCCCCGCTCCGAGCAGTACTTC. It specifies CASSQDLDPRSEQYF.

The chain combines TRBV20-1 with TRBJ1-5; D is unresolved. The V end was cut by 3 bases, the J end by 5 bases, with 14 bases between. This CDR3 region has 14 residues. From germline, CDR1 is DFQATT and CDR2 SNEGSKA (reference sequence). The DNA of the CDR3 is TGCAGTGCTAGTGGTCGGGGTCGGGATCAGCCCCAGCATTTT. It encodes CSASGRGRDQPQHF.

The V gene is TRBV9, the J gene TRBJ2-5, with D possibly TRBD1 on 5 matching bases. The CDR3 has 15 residues. V was clipped by 0 bases and J by 5 bases, with 14 bases between them. Germline V gives CDR1 SGDLS, CDR2 YYNGEE. CDR3 loop: CASSVESGAWETQYF. The DNA for the CDR3 is TGTGCCAGCAGCGTAGAGTCTGGGGCGTGGGAGACCCAGTACTTC.

The CDR3 reads CASSLGTGVGQPQHF. CDR3 coding DNA: TGTGCCAGCAGCTTAGGGACAGGGGTTGGGCAGCCCCAGCATTTT. The chain has TRBV11-2 and TRBJ1-5, with TRBD1 matching 9 bases. V dropped 1 base and J dropped 7; count of bases not matched to a gene: 5. This CDR3 region has 15 residues. Germline lookup yields CDR1 SGHAT and CDR2 FQNNGV.

This chain links TRBV7-2 with TRBJ2-1; D gene unclear. Between the trimmed V and J ends, which lost 0 bases and 3 bases, there was a span of 15 bases. Germline V gene lookup returns CDR1 SGHTA and CDR2 FQGNSA. The CDR3 has 17 residues. The CDR3 nucleotides are TGTGCCAGCAGCTTAGCGTTGGATACCCGATTCTACAATGAGCAGTTCTTC. Residues: CASSLALDTRFYNEQFF.

The chain carries TRBV30 and TRBJ2-1; D might be TRBD1 (5 bases). There are 14 residues in the CDR3. The germline V gene has CDR1 GTSNPN and CDR2 SVGIG (reference sequence). V lost 7 bases to trimming and J lost 4 bases, with 17 bases between them. The CDR3 nucleotides are TGTGCCTTTCAGAATGGGCAGGGTTACAATGAGCAGTTCTTC. It is translated as CAFQNGQGYNEQFF.

The chain is built from TRBV7-9 and TRBJ1-1; no firm D call. This CDR3 is 11 amino acids long. V was trimmed by 1 base and J by 5 bases, leaving 2 bases between them. CDR1 SEHNR and CDR2 FQNEAQ come from the germline V gene (reference sequence). This CDR3 reads CASSLETEAFF. DNA of the CDR3: TGTGCCAGCAGCTTAGAGACTGAAGCTTTCTTT. Full variable domain (rest looked up from reference TRBV7-9 and TRBJ1-1): DTGVSQNPRHKITKRGQNVTFRCDPISEHNRLYWYRQTLGQGPEFLTYFQNEAQLEKSRLLSDRFSAERPKGSFSTLEIQRTEQGDSAMYLCASSLETEAFFGQGTRLTVV.

The chain has TRBV14 and TRBJ2-7; D call uncertain. The CDR3 totals 15 residues. Per germline, CDR1 SGHDN and CDR2 FVKESK. The germline V and J ends were trimmed by 0 bases and 3 bases, with 12 bases remaining between them. The DNA for the CDR3 is TGTGCCAGCAGCCAAGATTCGGCAAATTACTACGAGCAGTACTTC. Amino acid sequence: CASSQDSANYYEQYF.

The V gene is TRBV2, the J gene TRBJ2-2; 10 bases are shared with TRBD2. The CDR3 consists of 16 residues. CDR1 SNHLY and CDR2 FYNNEI come from the germline V gene. V lost 5 bases to trimming and J lost 0 bases; unmatched junction nucleotides: 3. The CDR3 nucleotides are TGTGCCAGCAGTCTAAGCGGGAGGGCGAACACCGGGGAGCTGTTTTTT. This gives the protein CASSLSGRANTGELFF.